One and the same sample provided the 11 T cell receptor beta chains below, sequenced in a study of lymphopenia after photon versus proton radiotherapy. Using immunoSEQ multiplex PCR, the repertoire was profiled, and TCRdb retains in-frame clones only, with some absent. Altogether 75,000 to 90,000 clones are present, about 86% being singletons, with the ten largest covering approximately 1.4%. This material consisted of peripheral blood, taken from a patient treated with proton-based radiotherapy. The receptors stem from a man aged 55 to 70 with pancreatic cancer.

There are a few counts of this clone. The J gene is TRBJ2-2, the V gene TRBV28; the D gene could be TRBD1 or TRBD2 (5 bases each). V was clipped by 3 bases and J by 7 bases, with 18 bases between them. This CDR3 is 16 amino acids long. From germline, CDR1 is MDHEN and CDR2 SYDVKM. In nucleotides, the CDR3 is TGTGCCAGCAGTTTTAATCAGGGCAGAGCGGACGGGGAGCTGTTTTTT. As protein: CASSFNQGRADGELFF.

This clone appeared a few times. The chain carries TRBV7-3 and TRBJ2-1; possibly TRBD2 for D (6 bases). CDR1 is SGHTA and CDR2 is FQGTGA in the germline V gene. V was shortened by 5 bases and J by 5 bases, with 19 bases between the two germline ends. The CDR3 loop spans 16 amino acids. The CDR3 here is CASSLLGGDWDNEQFF. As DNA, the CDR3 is TGTGCCAGCAGCCTCCTCGGAGGGGACTGGGACAATGAGCAGTTCTTC.

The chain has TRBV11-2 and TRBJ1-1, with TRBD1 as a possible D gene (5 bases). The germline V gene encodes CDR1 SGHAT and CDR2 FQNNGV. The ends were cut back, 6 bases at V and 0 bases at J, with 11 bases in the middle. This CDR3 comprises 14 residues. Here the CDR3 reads CASRGGHLNTEAFF. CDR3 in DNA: TGTGCCAGCAGGGGCGGACACCTGAACACTGAAGCTTTCTTT.

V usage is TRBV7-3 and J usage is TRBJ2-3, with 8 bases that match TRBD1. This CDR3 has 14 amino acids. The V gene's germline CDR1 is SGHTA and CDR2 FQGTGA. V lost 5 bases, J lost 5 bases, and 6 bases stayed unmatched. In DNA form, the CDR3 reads TGTGCCAGCAGCCTCAGGGGGCAAAGAGATACGCAGTATTTT. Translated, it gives CASSLRGQRDTQYF.

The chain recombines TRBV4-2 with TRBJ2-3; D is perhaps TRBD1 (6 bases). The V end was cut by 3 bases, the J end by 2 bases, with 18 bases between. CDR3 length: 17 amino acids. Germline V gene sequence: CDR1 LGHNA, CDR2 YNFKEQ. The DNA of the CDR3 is TGTGCCAGCAGCCAGGAGCCTTGGGGGCGGAACACAGATACGCAGTATTTT. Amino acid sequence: CASSQEPWGRNTDTQYF.

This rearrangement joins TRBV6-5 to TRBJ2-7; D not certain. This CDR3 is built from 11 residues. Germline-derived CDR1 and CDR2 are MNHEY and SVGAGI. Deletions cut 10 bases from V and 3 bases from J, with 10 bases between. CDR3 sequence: CATNHLYEQYF. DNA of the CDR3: TGTGCCACAAACCATCTCTACGAGCAGTACTTC.

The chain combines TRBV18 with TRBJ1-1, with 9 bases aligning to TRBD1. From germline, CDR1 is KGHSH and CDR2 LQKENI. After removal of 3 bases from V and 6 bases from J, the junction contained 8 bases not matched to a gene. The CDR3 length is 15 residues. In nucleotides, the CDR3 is TGTGCCAGCTCACCTTTTCTACAGGGGGCTTCTGAAGCTTTCTTT. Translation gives CASSPFLQGASEAFF.

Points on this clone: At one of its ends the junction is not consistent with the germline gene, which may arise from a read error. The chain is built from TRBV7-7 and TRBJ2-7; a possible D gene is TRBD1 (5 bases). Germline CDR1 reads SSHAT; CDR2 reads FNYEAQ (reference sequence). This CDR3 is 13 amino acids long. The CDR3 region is CASSLQVSYEQYF. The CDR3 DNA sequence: TGTGCTAGCAGCTTACAGGTCAGCTACGAGCAGTACTTC.

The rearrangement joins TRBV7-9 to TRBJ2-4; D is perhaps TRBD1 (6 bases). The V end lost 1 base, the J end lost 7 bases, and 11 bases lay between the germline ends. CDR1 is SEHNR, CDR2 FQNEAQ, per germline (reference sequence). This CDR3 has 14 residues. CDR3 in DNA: TGTGCCAGCAGCTTAGTAGGGGGAGAGAACATTCAGTACTTC. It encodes CASSLVGGENIQYF.

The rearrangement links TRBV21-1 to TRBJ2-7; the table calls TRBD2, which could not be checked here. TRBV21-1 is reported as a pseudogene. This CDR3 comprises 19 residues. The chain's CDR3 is CASSVGTSGRPRDSYEQYF. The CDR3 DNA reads TGTGCCAGCAGCGTAGGGACTAGCGGGAGACCTCGGGACTCCTACGAGCAGTACTTC.

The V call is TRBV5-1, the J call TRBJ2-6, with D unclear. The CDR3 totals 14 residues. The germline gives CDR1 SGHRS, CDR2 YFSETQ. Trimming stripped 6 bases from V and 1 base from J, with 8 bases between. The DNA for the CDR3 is TGCGCCAGCAATCAAGCTTCTGGGGCCAACGTCCTGACTTTC. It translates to CASNQASGANVLTF. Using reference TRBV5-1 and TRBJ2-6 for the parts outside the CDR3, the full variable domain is KAGVTQTPRYLIKTRGQQVTLSCSPISGHRSVSWYQQTPGQGLQFLFEYFSETQRNKGNFPGRFSGRQFSNSRSEMNVSTLELGDSALYLCASNQASGANVLTFGAGSRLTVL.